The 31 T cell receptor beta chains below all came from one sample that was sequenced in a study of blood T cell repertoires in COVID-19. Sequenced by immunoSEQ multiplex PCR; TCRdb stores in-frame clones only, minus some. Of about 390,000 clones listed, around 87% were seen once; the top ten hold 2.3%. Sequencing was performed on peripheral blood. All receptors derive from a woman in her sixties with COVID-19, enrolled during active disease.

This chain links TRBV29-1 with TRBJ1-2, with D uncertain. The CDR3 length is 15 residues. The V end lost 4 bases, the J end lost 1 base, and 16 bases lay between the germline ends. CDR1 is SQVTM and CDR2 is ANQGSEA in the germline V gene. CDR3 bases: TGCAGCGTTGTGGGCAACAAAATCCATAACTATGGCTACACCTTC. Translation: CSVVGNKIHNYGYTF. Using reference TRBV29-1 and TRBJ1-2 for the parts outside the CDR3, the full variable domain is SAVISQKPSRDICQRGTSLTIQCQVDSQVTMMFWYRQQPGQSLTLIATANQGSEATYESGFVIDKFPISRPNLTFSTLTVSNMSPEDSSIYLCSVVGNKIHNYGYTFGSGTRLTVV.

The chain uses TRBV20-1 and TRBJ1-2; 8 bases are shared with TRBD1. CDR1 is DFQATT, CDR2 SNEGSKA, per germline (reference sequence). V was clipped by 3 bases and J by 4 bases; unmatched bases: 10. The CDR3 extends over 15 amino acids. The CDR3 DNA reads TGCAGTGCTAGTAGGGACAGGTCAACCGGCTATGGCTACACCTTC. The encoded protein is CSASRDRSTGYGYTF.

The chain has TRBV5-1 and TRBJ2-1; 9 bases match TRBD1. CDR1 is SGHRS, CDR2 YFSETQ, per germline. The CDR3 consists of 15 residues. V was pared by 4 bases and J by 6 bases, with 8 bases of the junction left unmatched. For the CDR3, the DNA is TGCGCCAGCAGCCTGGGGGACAGGGATATCAATGAGCAGTTCTTC. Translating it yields CASSLGDRDINEQFF.

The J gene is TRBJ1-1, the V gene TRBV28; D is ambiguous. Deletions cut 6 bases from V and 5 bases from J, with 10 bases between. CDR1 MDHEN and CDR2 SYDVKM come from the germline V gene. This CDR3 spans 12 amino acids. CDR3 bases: TGTGCCAGCAGCCAACAGAGAACTGAAGCTTTCTTT. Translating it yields CASSQQRTEAFF.

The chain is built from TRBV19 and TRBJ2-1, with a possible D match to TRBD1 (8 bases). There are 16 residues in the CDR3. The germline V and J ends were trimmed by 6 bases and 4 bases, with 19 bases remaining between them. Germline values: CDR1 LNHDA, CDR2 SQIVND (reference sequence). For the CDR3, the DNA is TGTGCCAGTAGCCGGACAGGGAGGGTTCCTTACAATGAGCAGTTCTTC. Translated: CASSRTGRVPYNEQFF.

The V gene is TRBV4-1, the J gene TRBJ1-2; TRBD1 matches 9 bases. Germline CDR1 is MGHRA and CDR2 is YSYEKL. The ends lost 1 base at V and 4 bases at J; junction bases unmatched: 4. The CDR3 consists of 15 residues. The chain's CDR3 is CASSQAGTGSYGYTF. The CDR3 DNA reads TGCGCCAGCAGCCAAGCCGGGACAGGGTCCTATGGCTACACCTTC.

CDR3 sequence (DNA): TGTGCCAGCAGACGGACTAGCGGGGGGATTCAAGAGACCCAGTACTTC. This translates into CASRRTSGGIQETQYF. The rearrangement uses TRBV7-2 and TRBJ2-5, with 14 bases aligning to TRBD2. The J segment lost 2 bases and the V segment lost 6 bases, leaving 5 bases of the junction unmatched. The germline V gene encodes CDR1 SGHTA and CDR2 FQGNSA. The CDR3 totals 16 residues.

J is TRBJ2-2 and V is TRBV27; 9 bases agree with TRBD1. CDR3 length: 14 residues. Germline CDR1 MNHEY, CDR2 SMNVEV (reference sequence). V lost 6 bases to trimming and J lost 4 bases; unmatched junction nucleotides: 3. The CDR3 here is CASRTTGGTGELFF. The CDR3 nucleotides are TGTGCCAGCAGAACGACAGGGGGCACCGGGGAGCTGTTTTTT.

The CDR3 coding sequence is TGTGCCAGCAGCTCGGGACTAGCGGGGGGGCCCACCGGGGAGCTGTTTTTT. Translation: CASSSGLAGGPTGELFF. The gene calls are TRBV7-6 and TRBJ2-2, with TRBD2 matching over 16 bases. Germline V lookup: CDR1 SGHVS, CDR2 FNYEAQ. The V segment lost 4 bases and the J segment 4 bases; nucleotides outside the gene matches: 3. This CDR3 comprises 17 residues.

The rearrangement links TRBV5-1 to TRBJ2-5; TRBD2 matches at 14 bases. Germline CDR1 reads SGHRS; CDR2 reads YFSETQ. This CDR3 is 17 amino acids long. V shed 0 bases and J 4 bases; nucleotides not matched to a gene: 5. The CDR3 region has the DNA TGCGCCAGCAGCTTGGGACTAGCGGGGGGGCTTGGAGAGACCCAGTACTTC. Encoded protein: CASSLGLAGGLGETQYF.

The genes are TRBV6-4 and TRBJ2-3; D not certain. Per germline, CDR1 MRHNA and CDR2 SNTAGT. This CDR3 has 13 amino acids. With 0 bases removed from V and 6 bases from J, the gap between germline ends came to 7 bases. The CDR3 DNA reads TGTGCCAGCAGTGACTCATCGGGTGATACGCAGTATTTT. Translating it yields CASSDSSGDTQYF.

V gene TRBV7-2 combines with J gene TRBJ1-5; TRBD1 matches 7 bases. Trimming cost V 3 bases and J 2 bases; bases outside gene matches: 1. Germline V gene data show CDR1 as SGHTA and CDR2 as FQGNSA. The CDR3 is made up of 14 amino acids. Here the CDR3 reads CASSFTGGNQPQHF. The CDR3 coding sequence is TGTGCCAGCAGCTTCACAGGGGGCAATCAGCCCCAGCATTTT.

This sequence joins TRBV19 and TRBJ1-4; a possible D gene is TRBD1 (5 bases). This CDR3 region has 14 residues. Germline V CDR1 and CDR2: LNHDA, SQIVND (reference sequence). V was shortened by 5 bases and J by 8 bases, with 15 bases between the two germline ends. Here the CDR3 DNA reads TGTGCCAGTAGTCCAGGGCGCCTTGGGGAAAAACTGTTTTTT. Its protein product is CASSPGRLGEKLFF.

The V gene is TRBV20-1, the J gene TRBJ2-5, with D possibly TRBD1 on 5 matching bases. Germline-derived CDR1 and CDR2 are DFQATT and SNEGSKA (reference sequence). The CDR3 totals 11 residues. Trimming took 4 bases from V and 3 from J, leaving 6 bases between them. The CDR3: CSATREETQYF. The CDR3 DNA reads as TGCAGTGCTACCAGGGAAGAGACCCAGTACTTC.

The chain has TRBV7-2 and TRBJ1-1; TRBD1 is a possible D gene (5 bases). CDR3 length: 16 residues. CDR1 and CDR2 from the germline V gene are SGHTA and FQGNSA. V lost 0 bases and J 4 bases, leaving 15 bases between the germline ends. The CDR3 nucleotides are TGTGCCAGCAGCTTAGCCGGGGAGGGGTGGGTCACTGAAGCTTTCTTT. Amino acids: CASSLAGEGWVTEAFF.

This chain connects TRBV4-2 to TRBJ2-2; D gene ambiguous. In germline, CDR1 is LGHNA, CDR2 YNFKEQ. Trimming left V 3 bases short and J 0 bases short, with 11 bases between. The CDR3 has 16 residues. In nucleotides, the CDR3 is TGTGCCAGCAGCCACGTCGTCCCAGCGAACACCGGGGAGCTGTTTTTT. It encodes CASSHVVPANTGELFF.

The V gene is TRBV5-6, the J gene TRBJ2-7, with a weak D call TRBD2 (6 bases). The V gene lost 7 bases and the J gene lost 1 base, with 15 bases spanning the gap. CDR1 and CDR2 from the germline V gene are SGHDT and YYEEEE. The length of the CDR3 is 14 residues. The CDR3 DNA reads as TGTGCCAGCGTCCTTGGGGGAGGTTCCTACGAGCAGTACTTC. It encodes CASVLGGGSYEQYF.

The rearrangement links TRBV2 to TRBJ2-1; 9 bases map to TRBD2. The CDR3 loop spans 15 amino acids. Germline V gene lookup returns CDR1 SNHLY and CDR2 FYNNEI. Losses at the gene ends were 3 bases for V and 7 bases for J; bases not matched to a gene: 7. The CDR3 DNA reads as TGTGCCAGCAGTGATAACCTAGCGGGACTAAATGAGCAGTTCTTC. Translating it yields CASSDNLAGLNEQFF. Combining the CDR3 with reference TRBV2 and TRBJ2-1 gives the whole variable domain EPEVTQTPSHQVTQMGQEVILRCVPISNHLYFYWYRQILGQKVEFLVSFYNNEISEKSEIFDDQFSVERPDGSNFTLKIRSTKLEDSAMYFCASSDNLAGLNEQFFGPGTRLTVL.

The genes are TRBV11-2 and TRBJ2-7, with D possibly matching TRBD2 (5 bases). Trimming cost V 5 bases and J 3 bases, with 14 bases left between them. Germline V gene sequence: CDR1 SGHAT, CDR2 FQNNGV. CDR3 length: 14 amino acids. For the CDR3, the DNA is TGTGCCAGCAGCCCAGCCCCGGGGAACTACGAGCAGTACTTC. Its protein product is CASSPAPGNYEQYF. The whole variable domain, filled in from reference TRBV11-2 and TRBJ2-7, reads EAGVAQSPRYKIIEKRQSVAFWCNPISGHATLYWYQQILGQGPKLLIQFQNNGVVDDSQLPKDRFSAERLKGVDSTLKIQPAKLEDSAVYLCASSPAPGNYEQYFGPGTRLTVT.

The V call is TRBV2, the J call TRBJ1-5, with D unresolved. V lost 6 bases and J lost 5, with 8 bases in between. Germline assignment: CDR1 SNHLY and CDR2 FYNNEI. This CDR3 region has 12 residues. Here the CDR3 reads CASSLPYQPQHF. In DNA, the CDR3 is TGTGCCAGCAGCCTCCCTTATCAGCCCCAGCATTTT.

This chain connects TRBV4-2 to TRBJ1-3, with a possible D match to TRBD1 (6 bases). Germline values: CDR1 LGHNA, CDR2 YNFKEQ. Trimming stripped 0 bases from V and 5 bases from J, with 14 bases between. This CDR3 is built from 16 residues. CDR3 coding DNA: TGTGCCAGCAGCCAAGATACGGGGGGCGGCCGAAACACCATATATTTT. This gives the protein CASSQDTGGGRNTIYF.

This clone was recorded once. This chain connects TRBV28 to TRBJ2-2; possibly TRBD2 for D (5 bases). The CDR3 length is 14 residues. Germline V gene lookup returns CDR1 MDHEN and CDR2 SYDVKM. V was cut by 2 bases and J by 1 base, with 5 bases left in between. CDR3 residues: CASSLGGNTGELFF. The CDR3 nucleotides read TGTGCCAGCAGTTTAGGAGGGAACACCGGGGAGCTGTTTTTT.

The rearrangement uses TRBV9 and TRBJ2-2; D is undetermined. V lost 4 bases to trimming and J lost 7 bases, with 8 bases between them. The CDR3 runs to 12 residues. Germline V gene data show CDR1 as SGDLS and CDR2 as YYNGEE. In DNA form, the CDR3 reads TGTGCCAGCAGCACGAGTAGCGGGGAGCTGTTTTTT. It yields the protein CASSTSSGELFF.

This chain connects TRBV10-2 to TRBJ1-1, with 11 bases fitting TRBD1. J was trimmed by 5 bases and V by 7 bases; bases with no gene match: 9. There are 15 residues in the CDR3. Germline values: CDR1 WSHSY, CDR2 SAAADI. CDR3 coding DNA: TGCGCCAGCATGCCCCGGGACAGGGGGAGAACTGAAGCTTTCTTT. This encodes CASMPRDRGRTEAFF.

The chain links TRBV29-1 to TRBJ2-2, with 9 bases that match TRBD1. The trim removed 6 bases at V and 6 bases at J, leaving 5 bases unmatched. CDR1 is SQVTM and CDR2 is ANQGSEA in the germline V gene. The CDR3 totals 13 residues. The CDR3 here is CSVNRQGAGELFF. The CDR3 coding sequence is TGCAGCGTCAATAGACAGGGGGCCGGGGAGCTGTTTTTT.

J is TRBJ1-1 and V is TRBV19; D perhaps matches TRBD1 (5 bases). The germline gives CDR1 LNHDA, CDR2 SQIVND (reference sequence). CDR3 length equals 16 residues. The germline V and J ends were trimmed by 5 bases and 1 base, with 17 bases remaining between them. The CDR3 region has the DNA TGTGCCAGTAGTTCCCGGGCCCTGGGGGGGAACACTGAAGCTTTCTTT. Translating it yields CASSSRALGGNTEAFF.

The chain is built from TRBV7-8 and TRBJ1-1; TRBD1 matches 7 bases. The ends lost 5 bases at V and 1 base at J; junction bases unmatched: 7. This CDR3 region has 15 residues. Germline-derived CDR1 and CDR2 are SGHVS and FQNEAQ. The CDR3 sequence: CASSITGQQNTEAFF. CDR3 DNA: TGTGCCAGCAGCATTACGGGACAGCAGAACACTGAAGCTTTCTTT.

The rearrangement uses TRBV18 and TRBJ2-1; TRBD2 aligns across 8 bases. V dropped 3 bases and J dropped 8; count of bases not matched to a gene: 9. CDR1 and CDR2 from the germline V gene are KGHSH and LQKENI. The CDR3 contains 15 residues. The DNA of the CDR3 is TGTGCCAGCTCACCCCGGGTTAGCGGGGACTATGAGCAGTTCTTC. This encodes CASSPRVSGDYEQFF.

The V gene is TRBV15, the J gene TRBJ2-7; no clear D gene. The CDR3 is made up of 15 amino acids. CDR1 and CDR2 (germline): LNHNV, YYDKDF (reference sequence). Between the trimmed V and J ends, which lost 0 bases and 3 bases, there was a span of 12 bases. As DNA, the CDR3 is TGTGCCACCAGCAGAGATACGTCGGTTAGCTACGAGCAGTACTTC. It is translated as CATSRDTSVSYEQYF.

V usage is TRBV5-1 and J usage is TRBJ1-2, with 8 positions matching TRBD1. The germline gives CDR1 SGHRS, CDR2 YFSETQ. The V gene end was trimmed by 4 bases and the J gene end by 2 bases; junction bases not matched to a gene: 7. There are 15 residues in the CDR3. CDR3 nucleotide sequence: TGCGCCAGCAGCCGGAGAGGACAGGGAAACTATGGCTACACCTTC. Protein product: CASSRRGQGNYGYTF.

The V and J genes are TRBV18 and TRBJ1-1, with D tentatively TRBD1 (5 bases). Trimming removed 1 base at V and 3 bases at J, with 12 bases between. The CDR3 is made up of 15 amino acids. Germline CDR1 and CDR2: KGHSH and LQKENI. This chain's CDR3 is CASSPLQGQYTEAFF. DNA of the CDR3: TGTGCCAGCTCACCACTCCAGGGCCAGTACACTGAAGCTTTCTTT.